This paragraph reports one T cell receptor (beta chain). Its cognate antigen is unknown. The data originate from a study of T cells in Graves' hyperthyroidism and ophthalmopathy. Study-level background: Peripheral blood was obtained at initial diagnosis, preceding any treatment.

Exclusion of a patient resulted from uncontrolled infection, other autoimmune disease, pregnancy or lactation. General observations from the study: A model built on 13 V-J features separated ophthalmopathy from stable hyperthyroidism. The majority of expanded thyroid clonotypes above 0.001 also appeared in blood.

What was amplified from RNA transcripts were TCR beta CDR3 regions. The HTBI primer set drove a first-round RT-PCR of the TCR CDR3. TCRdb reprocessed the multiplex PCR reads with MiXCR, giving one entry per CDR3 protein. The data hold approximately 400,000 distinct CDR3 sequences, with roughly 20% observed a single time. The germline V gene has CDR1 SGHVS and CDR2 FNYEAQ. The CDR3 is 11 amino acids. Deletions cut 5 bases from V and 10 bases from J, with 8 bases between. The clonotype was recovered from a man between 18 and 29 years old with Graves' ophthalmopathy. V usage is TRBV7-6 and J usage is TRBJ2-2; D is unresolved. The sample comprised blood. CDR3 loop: CASSRFSELFF. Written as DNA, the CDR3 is TGTGCCAGCAGCCGGTTTTCGGAGCTGTTTTTT.